This TCR beta chain comes out of a study of OX40 agonist ivuxolimab in advanced cancers. Turning to this clone: No antigen is known for it. A clone one base away is much larger, so this may be a read error.

Germline V CDR1 and CDR2: SEHNR, FQNEAQ (reference sequence). V was pared by 3 bases and J by 7 bases, with 1 base of the junction left unmatched. The CDR3 is made up of 14 amino acids. Repertoires were generated with immunoSEQ multiplex PCR, while TCRdb's copy carries only in-frame clones and drops some. The sample records 75,000 to 95,000 clones, over 75% being singletons. Study findings and constraints: CD4+ and CD8+ T cells in blood underwent clonal expansion by week 6 at 0.1 to 3.0 mg/kg. Some patients who did not respond also had low normalized T-cell clonal expansion.

The chain uses TRBV7-9 and TRBJ1-6, with 9 bases fitting TRBD1. The sample in question was CD4+ or CD8+ T cells sorted from blood, obtained in a trial of the OX40 agonist ivuxolimab. The sequence was obtained from an adult with an advanced solid tumor such as melanoma, head and neck, liver or kidney cancer. The CDR3 DNA reads as TGTGCCAGCAGCTTCGACAGGGGGAATTCACCCCTCCACTTT. It codes for CASSFDRGNSPLHF.